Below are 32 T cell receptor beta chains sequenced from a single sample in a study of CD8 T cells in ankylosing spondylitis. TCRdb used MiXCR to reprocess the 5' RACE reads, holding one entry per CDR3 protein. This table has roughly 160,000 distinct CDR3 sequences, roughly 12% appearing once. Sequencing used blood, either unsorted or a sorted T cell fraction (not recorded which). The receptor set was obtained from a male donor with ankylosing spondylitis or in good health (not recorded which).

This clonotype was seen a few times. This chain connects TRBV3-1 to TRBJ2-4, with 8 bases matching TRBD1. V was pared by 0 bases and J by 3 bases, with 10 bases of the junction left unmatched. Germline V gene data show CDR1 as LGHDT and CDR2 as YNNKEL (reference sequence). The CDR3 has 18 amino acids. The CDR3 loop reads CASSQEDTSGGIKNIQYF. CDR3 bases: TGTGCCAGCAGCCAAGAGGATACCTCAGGGGGCATCAAAAACATTCAGTACTTC.

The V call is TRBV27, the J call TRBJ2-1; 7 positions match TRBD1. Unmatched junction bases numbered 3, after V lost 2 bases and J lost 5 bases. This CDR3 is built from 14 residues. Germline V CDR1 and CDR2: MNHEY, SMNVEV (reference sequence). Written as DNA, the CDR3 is TGTGCCAGCAGTTTAACAGGGGTGGACAATGAGCAGTTCTTC. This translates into CASSLTGVDNEQFF.

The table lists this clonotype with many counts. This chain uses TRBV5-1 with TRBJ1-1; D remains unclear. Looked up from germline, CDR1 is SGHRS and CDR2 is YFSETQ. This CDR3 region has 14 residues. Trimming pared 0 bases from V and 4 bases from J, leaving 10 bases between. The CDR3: CASSLAGIGTEAFF. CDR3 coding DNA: TGCGCCAGCAGCTTGGCTGGGATCGGCACTGAAGCTTTCTTT. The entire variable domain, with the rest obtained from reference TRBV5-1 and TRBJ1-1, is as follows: KAGVTQTPRYLIKTRGQQVTLSCSPISGHRSVSWYQQTPGQGLQFLFEYFSETQRNKGNFPGRFSGRQFSNSRSEMNVSTLELGDSALYLCASSLAGIGTEAFFGQGTRLTVV.

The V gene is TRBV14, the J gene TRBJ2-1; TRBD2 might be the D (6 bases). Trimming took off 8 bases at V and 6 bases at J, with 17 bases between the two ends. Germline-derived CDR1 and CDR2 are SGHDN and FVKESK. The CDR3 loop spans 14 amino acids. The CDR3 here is CASGIGGMINEQFF. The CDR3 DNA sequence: TGTGCCAGCGGGATCGGGGGAATGATCAATGAGCAGTTCTTC.

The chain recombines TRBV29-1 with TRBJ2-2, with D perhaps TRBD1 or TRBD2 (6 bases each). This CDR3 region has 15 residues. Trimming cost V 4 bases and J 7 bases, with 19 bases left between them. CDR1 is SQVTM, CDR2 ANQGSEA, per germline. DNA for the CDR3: TGCAGCGTTGCCGGGACCTCGGGGGCTAGCGGGGAGCTGTTTTTT. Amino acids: CSVAGTSGASGELFF.

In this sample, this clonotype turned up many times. CDR3 DNA: TGCAGTCTGGCGGGACAGGGATTGGTTGAAGCTTTCTTT. Amino acids: CSLAGQGLVEAFF. This chain uses TRBV20-1 with TRBJ1-1, with 9 positions matching TRBD1. Germline trimming cut 8 bases from V and 7 bases from J; bases unmatched to any gene: 11. The germline V gene has CDR1 DFQATT and CDR2 SNEGSKA (reference sequence). The CDR3 spans 13 residues.

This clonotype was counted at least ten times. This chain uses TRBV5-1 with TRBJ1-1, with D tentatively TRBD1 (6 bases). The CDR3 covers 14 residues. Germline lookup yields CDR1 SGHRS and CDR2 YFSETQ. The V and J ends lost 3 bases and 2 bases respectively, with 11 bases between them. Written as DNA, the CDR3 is TGCGCCAGCAGCTGGGGGGGCGGAAACACTGAAGCTTTCTTT. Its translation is CASSWGGGNTEAFF.

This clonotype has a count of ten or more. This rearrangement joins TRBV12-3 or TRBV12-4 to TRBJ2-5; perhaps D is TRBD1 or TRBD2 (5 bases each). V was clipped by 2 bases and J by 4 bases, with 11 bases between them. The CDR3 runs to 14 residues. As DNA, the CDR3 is TGTGCCAGCAGTTTATCCGCTGGGGGAGAGACCCAGTACTTC. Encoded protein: CASSLSAGGETQYF.

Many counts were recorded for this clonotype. Written as DNA, the CDR3 is TGCGCCAGCAGCCCCTTACAGGGGATGAACACTGAAGCTTTCTTT. Its protein is CASSPLQGMNTEAFF. The J gene is TRBJ1-1, the V gene TRBV5-1; 7 nucleotides align to TRBD1. Germline V CDR1 and CDR2: SGHRS, YFSETQ. V shed 4 bases and J 0 bases; nucleotides not matched to a gene: 6. The CDR3 runs to 15 residues.

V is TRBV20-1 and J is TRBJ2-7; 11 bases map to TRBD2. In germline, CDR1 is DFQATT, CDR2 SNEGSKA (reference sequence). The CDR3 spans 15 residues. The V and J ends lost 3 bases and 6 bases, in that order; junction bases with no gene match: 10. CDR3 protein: CSASPPGLADREQYF. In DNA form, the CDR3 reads TGCAGTGCTAGTCCCCCGGGACTAGCGGACCGCGAGCAGTACTTC.

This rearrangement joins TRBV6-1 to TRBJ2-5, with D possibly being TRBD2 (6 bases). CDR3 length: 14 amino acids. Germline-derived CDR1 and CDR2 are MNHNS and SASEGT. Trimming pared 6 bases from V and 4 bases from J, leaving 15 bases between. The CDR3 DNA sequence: TGTGCCAGCAGGGTGTTAGCGGTTCGAGAGACCCAGTACTTC. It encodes CASRVLAVRETQYF.

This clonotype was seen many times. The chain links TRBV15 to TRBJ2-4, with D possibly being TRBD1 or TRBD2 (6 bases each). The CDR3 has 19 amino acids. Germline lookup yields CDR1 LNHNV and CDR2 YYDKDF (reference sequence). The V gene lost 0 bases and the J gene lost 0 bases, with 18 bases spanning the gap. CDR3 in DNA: TGTGCCACCAGCAGAGATTCGGGGGCGGGGCTCCTAGCCAAAAACATTCAGTACTTC. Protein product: CATSRDSGAGLLAKNIQYF. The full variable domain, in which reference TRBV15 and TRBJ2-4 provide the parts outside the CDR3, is DAMVIQNPRYQVTQFGKPVTLSCSQTLNHNVMYWYQQKSSQAPKLLFHYYDKDFNNEADTPDNFQSRRPNTSFCFLDIRSPGLGDTAMYLCATSRDSGAGLLAKNIQYFGAGTRLSVL.

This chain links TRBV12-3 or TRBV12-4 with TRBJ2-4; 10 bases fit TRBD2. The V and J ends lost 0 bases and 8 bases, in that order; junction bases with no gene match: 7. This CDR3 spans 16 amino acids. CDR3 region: CASSLALAGVGDIQYF. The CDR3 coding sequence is TGTGCCAGCAGTTTAGCTCTAGCGGGAGTAGGAGACATTCAGTACTTC.

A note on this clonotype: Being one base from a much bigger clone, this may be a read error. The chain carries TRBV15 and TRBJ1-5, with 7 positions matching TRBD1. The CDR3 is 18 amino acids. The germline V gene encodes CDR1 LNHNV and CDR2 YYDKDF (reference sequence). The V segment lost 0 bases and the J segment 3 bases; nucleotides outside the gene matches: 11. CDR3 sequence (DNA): TGTGCCACCAGCAGAGATTCCAATACAGGGGTGAACAATCAGCCCCAGCATTTT. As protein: CATSRDSNTGVNNQPQHF.

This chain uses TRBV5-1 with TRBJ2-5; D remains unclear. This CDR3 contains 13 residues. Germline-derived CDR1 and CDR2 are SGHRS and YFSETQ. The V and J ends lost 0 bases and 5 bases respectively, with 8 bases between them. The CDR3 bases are TGCGCCAGCAGCTTGGATGTGCGGGAGACCCAGTACTTC. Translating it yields CASSLDVRETQYF.

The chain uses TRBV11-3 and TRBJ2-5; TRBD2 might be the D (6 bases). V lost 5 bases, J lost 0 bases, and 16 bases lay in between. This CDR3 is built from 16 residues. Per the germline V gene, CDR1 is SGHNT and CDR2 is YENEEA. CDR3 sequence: CASSTRTMTHQETQYF. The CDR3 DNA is TGTGCCAGCAGCACTAGGACTATGACACACCAAGAGACCCAGTACTTC.

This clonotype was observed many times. The DNA of the CDR3 is TGTGCCAGCAGTTACTTCAGGGATAGGGACTACGAGCAGTACTTC. This codes for CASSYFRDRDYEQYF. The gene calls are TRBV28 and TRBJ2-7; TRBD1 is a possible D gene (5 bases). From germline, CDR1 is MDHEN and CDR2 SYDVKM. This CDR3 region has 15 residues. Deletions cut 4 bases from V and 3 bases from J, with 16 bases between.

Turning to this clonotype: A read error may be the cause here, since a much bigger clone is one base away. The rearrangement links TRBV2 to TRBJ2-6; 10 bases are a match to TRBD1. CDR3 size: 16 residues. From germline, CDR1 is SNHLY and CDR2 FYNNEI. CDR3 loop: CASSQTGGAGANVPTF. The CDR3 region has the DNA TGTGCCAGCAGTCAGACAGGGGGCGCAGGGGCCAACGTCCCGACTTTC.

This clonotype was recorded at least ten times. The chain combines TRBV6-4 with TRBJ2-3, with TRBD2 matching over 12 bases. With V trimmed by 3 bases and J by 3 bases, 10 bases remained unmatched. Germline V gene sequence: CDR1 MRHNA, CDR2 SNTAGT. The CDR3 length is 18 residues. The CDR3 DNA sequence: TGTGCCAGCAGTGATTGGCTAGCGGGAGGGCCGTTGACAGATACGCAGTATTTT. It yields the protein CASSDWLAGGPLTDTQYF.

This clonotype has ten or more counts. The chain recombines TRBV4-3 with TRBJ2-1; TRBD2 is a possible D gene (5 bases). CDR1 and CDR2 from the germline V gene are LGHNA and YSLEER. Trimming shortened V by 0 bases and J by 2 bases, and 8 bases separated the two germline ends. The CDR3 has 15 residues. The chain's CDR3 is CASSQDLAPYNEQFF. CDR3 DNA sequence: TGCGCCAGCAGCCAAGATCTAGCACCCTACAATGAGCAGTTCTTC.

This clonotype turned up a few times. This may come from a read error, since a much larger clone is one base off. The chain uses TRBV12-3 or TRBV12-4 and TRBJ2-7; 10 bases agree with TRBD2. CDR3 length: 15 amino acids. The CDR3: CVSSSLAGVGGEQYF. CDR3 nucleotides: TGTGTCAGCAGTTCTCTAGCGGGAGTAGGTGGCGAGCAGTACTTC.

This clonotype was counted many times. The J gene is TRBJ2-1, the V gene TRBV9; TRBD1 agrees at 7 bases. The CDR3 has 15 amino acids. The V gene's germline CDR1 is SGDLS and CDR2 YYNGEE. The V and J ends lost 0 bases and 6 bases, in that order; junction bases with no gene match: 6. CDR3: CASSVGDSLGNEQFF. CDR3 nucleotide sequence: TGTGCCAGCAGCGTAGGGGACAGCCTGGGCAATGAGCAGTTCTTC.

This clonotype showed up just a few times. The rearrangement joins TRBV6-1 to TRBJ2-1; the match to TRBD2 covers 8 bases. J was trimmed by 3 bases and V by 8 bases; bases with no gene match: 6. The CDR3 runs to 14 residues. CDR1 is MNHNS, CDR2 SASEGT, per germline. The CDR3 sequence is CASGQSGGYNEQFF. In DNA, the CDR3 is TGTGCCAGCGGACAAAGCGGGGGCTACAATGAGCAGTTCTTC.

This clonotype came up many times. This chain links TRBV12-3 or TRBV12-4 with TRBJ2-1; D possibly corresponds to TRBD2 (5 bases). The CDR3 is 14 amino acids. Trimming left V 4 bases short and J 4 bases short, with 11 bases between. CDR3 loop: CASSYTSGYNEQFF. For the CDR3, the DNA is TGTGCCAGCAGTTATACTAGTGGGTACAATGAGCAGTTCTTC.

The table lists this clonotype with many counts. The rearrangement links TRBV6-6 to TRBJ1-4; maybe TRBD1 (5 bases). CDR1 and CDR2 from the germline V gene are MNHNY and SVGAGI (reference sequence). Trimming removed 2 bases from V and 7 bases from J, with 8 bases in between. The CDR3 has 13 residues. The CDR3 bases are TGTGCCAGCAGTTACGATGGGACTGAAAAACTGTTTTTT. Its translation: CASSYDGTEKLFF.

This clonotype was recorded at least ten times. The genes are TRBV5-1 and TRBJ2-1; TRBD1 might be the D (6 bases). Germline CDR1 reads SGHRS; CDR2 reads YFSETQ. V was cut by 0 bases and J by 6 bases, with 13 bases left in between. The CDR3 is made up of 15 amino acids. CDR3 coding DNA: TGCGCCAGCAGCTTGGTTTCAGGGGAATTCAATGAGCAGTTCTTC. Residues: CASSLVSGEFNEQFF.

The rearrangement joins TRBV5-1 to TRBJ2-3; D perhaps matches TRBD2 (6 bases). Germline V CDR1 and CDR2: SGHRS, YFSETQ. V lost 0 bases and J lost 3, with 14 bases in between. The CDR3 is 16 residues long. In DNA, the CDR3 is TGCGCCAGCAGCTTGGAGCCCCGGGACTTGACAGATACGCAGTATTTT. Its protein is CASSLEPRDLTDTQYF.

CDR3 sequence (DNA): TGTGCCAGTAGTACTACTAGCGGGAGGGAGCAGTTCTTC. Amino acid sequence: CASSTTSGREQFF. The chain has TRBV19 and TRBJ2-1, with 12 bases aligning to TRBD2. Trimming cost V 4 bases and J 10 bases; bases outside gene matches: 2. From germline, CDR1 is LNHDA and CDR2 SQIVND (reference sequence). There are 13 residues in the CDR3.

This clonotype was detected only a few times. In nucleotides, the CDR3 is TGTGCCAGCTCACCGTCGACAGGAGTTGAAGAAAAACTGTTTTTT. This encodes CASSPSTGVEEKLFF. The chain uses TRBV18 and TRBJ1-4; TRBD1 is a possible D gene (6 bases). The CDR3 has 15 amino acids. Trimming took 3 bases from V and 8 from J, leaving 16 bases between them. Per germline, CDR1 KGHSH and CDR2 LQKENI.

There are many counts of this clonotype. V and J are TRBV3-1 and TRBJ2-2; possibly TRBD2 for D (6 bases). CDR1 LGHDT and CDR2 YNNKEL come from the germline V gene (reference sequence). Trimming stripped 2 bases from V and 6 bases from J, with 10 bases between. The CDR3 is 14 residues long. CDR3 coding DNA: TGTGCCAGCAGCCAATCTAGCGTGGCCGGGGAGCTGTTTTTT. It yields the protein CASSQSSVAGELFF.

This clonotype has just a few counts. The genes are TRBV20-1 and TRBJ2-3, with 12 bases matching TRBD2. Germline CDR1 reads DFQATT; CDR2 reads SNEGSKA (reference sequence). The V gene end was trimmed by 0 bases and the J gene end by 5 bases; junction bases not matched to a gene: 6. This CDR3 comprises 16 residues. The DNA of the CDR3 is TGCAGTGCTAGAGAAACTAGCGGGAGGAAGGTAGATACGCAGTATTTT. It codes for CSARETSGRKVDTQYF.

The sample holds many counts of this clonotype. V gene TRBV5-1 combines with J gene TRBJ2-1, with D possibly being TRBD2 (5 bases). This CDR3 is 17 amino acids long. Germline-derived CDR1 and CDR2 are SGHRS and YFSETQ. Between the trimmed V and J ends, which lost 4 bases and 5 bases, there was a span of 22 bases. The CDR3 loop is CASSRLIIGGQDNEQFF. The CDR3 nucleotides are TGCGCCAGCAGCAGATTAATAATCGGCGGGCAAGACAATGAGCAGTTCTTC.